The entry below gives a single T cell receptor (beta chain) sequence along with its context. Its matching antigen is unknown. V was pared by 1 base and J by 0 bases, with 3 bases of the junction left unmatched. Germline CDR1 and CDR2: GTSNPN and SVGIG (reference sequence). The CDR3 spans 15 residues. These data are taken from a study of post-analysis software for immune sequencing data. Study as a whole: Relapsing-remitting, secondary progressive and progressive-relapsing multiple sclerosis were all included among the disease courses.

Findings of the study overall: Clustering by F measure revealed strong co-clustering among samples prepared together in one batch. People with multiple sclerosis had a significantly lower normalized Chao1 diversity than controls did. In patients, TRBV5-6, TRBV5-1 and TRBV20-1 belonged to five TRBV segments found more frequently than in controls.

Prepared TCR beta cDNA libraries contained unique molecular identifiers. Researchers reported roughly 510,000 cDNA molecules coming from approximately 0.95 to 9.8 million T cells. In TCRdb, the PCR reads were re-called with MiXCR into one record per CDR3 protein. The sample records some 700,000 distinct CDR3 sequences, roughly three fifths being singletons. The clonotype comes from a girl aged 2-10 years with multiple sclerosis. Sequencing input: blood. The chain is built from TRBV30 and TRBJ2-3, with TRBD2 identical over 8 bases. The CDR3 region has the DNA TGTGCCTGGAGTGCTAGCGGGTCTAGCACAGATACGCAGTATTTT. This sequence encodes CAWSASGSSTDTQYF.